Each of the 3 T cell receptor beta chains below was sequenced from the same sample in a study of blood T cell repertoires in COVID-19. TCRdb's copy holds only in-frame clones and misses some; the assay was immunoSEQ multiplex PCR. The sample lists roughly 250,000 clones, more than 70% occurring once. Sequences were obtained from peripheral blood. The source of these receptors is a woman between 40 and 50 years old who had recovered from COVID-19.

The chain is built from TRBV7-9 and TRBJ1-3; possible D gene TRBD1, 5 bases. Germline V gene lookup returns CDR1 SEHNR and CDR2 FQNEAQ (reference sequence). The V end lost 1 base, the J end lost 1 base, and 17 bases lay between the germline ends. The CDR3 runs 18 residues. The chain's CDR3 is CASSLVAGQRFSGNTIYF. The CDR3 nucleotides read TGTGCCAGCAGCTTAGTGGCAGGGCAAAGATTTTCTGGAAACACCATATATTTT.

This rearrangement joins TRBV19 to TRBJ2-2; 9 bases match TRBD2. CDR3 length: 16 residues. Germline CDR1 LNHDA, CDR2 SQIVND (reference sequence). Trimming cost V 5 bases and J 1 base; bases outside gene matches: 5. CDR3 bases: TGTGCCAGTAGTGCCCTAGCGGGGCTGAACACCGGGGAGCTGTTTTTT. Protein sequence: CASSALAGLNTGELFF.

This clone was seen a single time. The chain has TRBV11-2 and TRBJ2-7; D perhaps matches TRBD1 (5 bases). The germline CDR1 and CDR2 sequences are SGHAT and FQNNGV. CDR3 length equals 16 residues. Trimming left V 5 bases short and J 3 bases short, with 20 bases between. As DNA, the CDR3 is TGTGCCAGCAGCCACCTCGGCTGGTTAGGGGACTACGAGCAGTACGTC. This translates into CASSHLGWLGDYEQYV.